The 7 T cell receptor beta chains listed next were all sequenced from one sample in a study of immune evolution from preneoplasia to lung adenocarcinoma. Profiled with immunoSEQ multiplex PCR; TCRdb holds only in-frame clones, not every one. The data hold around 41,000 clones, with roughly 80% observed a single time. The sequencing input was FFPE invasive lung adenocarcinoma tissue. Receptors were obtained from a person aged 55 to 69 with lung adenocarcinoma.

The chain carries TRBV29-1 and TRBJ2-1, with unresolved D. The V gene's germline CDR1 is SQVTM and CDR2 ANQGSEA. V was pared by 7 bases and J by 3 bases, with 7 bases between. This CDR3 contains 11 residues. Here the CDR3 reads CSGRGYNEQFF. In nucleotides, the CDR3 is TGCAGCGGGCGAGGCTACAATGAGCAGTTCTTC.

The chain links TRBV11-2 to TRBJ2-3; no clear D. Trimming stripped 2 bases from V and 7 bases from J, with 1 base between. The CDR3 loop spans 10 amino acids. CDR1 is SGHAT, CDR2 FQNNGV, per germline. The CDR3 reads CASSLHTQYF. DNA for the CDR3: TGTGCCAGCAGCTTACATACGCAGTATTTT. Using reference TRBV11-2 and TRBJ2-3 for the parts outside the CDR3, the full variable domain is EAGVAQSPRYKIIEKRQSVAFWCNPISGHATLYWYQQILGQGPKLLIQFQNNGVVDDSQLPKDRFSAERLKGVDSTLKIQPAKLEDSAVYLCASSLHTQYFGPGTRLTVL.

This clone was counted a single time. The chain recombines TRBV5-1 with TRBJ2-1, with D tentatively TRBD2 (6 bases). This CDR3 is built from 15 residues. The germline CDR1 and CDR2 sequences are SGHRS and YFSETQ. Trimming left V 4 bases short and J 6 bases short, with 17 bases between. CDR3 protein: CASSSGSVGGNEQFF. In DNA, the CDR3 is TGCGCCAGCAGCAGCGGGTCCGTGGGGGGCAATGAGCAGTTCTTC.

The chain is built from TRBV7-2 and TRBJ1-2; TRBD1 matches 7 bases. J was trimmed by 5 bases and V by 7 bases; bases with no gene match: 19. CDR1 is SGHTA, CDR2 FQGNSA, per germline. This CDR3 has 17 residues. The CDR3 bases are TGTGCCAGCACCCAGGGGGTCGGGGGACGATATTTATATGGCTACACCTTC. Residues: CASTQGVGGRYLYGYTF.

This chain uses TRBV21-1 with TRBJ1-4. TRBV21-1 is flagged as a pseudogene. The CDR3 loop spans 14 amino acids. The DNA of the CDR3 is TGTGCCAGCAGCACTCGACGATATAATGAAAAACTGTTTTTT. Residues: CASSTRRYNEKLFF.

V and J are TRBV5-4 and TRBJ1-4; unclear D gene. Germline V gene data show CDR1 as SGHNT and CDR2 as YYREEE (reference sequence). V was cut by 2 bases and J by 6 bases, with 11 bases left in between. This CDR3 is 14 amino acids long. Written as DNA, the CDR3 is TGTGCCAGCAGCTTACAGAGTAGTGATGAAAAACTGTTTTTT. This encodes CASSLQSSDEKLFF.

This clone came up a few times. The CDR3 region has the DNA TGTGCCAGCAGCTCGCGGGACGGTTTACAAGAGACCCAGTACTTC. Encoded protein: CASSSRDGLQETQYF. The chain has TRBV5-6 and TRBJ2-5; D might be TRBD2 (6 bases). Trimming shortened V by 3 bases and J by 2 bases, and 14 bases separated the two germline ends. Germline lookup yields CDR1 SGHDT and CDR2 YYEEEE. The length of the CDR3 is 15 residues.